This paragraph reports one T cell receptor (beta chain). The antigen is unknown. TCRalpha and TCRbeta libraries used 5'RACE with constant-segment primers and UMIs. Using its own MiXCR run on the 5' RACE reads, TCRdb lists one record per CDR3 protein. The table records roughly 550,000 distinct CDR3 sequences, about a fifth of them present only once. These data originate in a study of T-cell memory formation after mild COVID-19. Turning to the study itself: TCR clusters largely stayed donor specific. Findings of the study overall: CD4+ contracting clones were found mainly in CM and EM, and CD8+ ones in EMRA. CD4/CD8 balance characterized clones contracting day 15 to 85, and CD4+ skew characterized later expanders.

V was clipped by 7 bases and J by 7 bases, with 27 bases between them. The CDR3 runs to 16 residues. Germline assignment: CDR1 SGDLS and CDR2 YYNGEE. The V gene is TRBV9, the J gene TRBJ2-7, with a tentative D call TRBD2 (7 bases). The sequence came from an adult woman who had mild COVID-19 (a few samples of this study predate the infection). Cell type and time point are not known. Sequenced material: PBMCs or a T cell subset sorted from them (not recorded which). For the CDR3, the DNA is TGTGCCAGCTCTTTGTCTTCGGGGGGCACTTTGAGGGAGCAGTACTTC. It encodes CASSLSSGGTLREQYF.